These 32 T cell receptor beta chains share one sample of origin, sequenced in a study of shared clonotypes between healthy human individuals. Generated by immunoSEQ multiplex PCR, the TCRdb table keeps only in-frame clones and is missing some. Of approximately 1.9 million clones in the sample, just under 95% were seen once. Naive CD8 isolation took CD45RO-negative cells positively selected for CCR7 and excluded terminally differentiated effector memory CD45RA+ cells. What was sequenced was naive CD8+ T cells from PBMCs. The receptors were sampled from a young man in good health. Some clones in this sample may be carry-over from other donors' samples.

The CDR3 spells CSVELGGPALEGPGQGDYGYTF. For the CDR3, the DNA is TGCAGCGTTGAATTAGGAGGCCCCGCCCTGGAGGGCCCCGGTCAGGGAGACTATGGCTACACCTTC. The V and J genes are TRBV29-1 and TRBJ1-2; perhaps TRBD1 as D (5 bases). CDR1 is SQVTM, CDR2 ANQGSEA, per germline. V dropped 2 bases and J dropped 3 bases, with 37 bases sitting between them. The CDR3 consists of 22 residues.

The rearrangement uses TRBV5-4 and TRBJ2-7; 13 positions match TRBD2. There are 16 residues in the CDR3. The trim removed 4 bases at V and 3 bases at J, leaving 7 bases unmatched. CDR1 is SGHNT, CDR2 YYREEE, per germline (reference sequence). The CDR3: CASSLGLAGEGYEQYF. The CDR3 region has the DNA TGTGCCAGCAGCCTCGGACTAGCGGGAGAGGGCTACGAGCAGTACTTC.

This chain connects TRBV28 to TRBJ1-5; D gene unclear. The V and J ends lost 7 bases and 0 bases respectively, with 22 bases between them. Per the germline V gene, CDR1 is MDHEN and CDR2 is SYDVKM. This CDR3 is 18 amino acids long. The CDR3 nucleotides read TGTGCCAGCATTCCCCTAGTCCGCACAGACTATAGCAATCAGCCCCAGCATTTT. Its translation: CASIPLVRTDYSNQPQHF.

The rearrangement joins TRBV19 to TRBJ1-1; D is uncertain. Germline values: CDR1 LNHDA, CDR2 SQIVND (reference sequence). Between the trimmed V and J ends, which lost 6 bases and 0 bases, there was a span of 8 bases. The CDR3 is 13 amino acids. In DNA form, the CDR3 reads TGTGCCAGTAGGAGCACAGTGAACACTGAAGCTTTCTTT. Residues: CASRSTVNTEAFF.

This chain connects TRBV9 to TRBJ2-1; TRBD2 matches 12 bases. The ends lost 3 bases at V and 8 bases at J; junction bases unmatched: 9. CDR3 length: 16 amino acids. Germline CDR1 SGDLS, CDR2 YYNGEE. The CDR3, as DNA: TGTGCCAGCAGCGCCTGGACTAGCGGGGATGCTCATGAGCAGTTCTTC. This encodes CASSAWTSGDAHEQFF.

For this clone: One junction end disagrees with the germline gene, perhaps due to a read error. The rearrangement links TRBV4-3 to TRBJ1-2, with no clear D. The V gene's germline CDR1 is LGHNA and CDR2 YSLEER. This CDR3 comprises 14 residues. This chain's CDR3 is CASSQEWEGLGRVF. As DNA, the CDR3 is TGCGCCAGCAGCCAAGAATGGGAGGGCTTAGGTCGGGTCTTC.

This chain connects TRBV10-2 to TRBJ1-1, with D tentatively TRBD1 (5 bases). The V gene's germline CDR1 is WSHSY and CDR2 SAAADI. The V end lost 7 bases, the J end lost 12 bases, and 15 bases lay between the germline ends. CDR3 size: 11 residues. CDR3 sequence reads: CASTSGPGTFF. The DNA for the CDR3 is TGCGCCAGCACGTCGGGGCCCGGTACTTTCTTT.

The chain is built from TRBV7-3 and TRBJ2-7; D call uncertain. This CDR3 is built from 12 residues. The V end was cut by 2 bases, the J end by 6 bases, with 8 bases between. Germline CDR1 is SGHTA and CDR2 is FQGTGA. The CDR3 region has the DNA TGTGCCAGCAGCTTAGACGGGTCCGAGCAGTACTTC. It specifies CASSLDGSEQYF.

The chain joins TRBV5-1 to TRBJ2-7; a weak D match, TRBD1 (6 bases). The CDR3 runs 12 residues. Per the germline V gene, CDR1 is SGHRS and CDR2 is YFSETQ. The V end lost 9 bases, the J end lost 5 bases, and 15 bases lay between the germline ends. For the CDR3, the DNA is TGCGCCATCTTAGGGGGTTCCCACGAGCAGTACTTC. It specifies CAILGGSHEQYF. The full variable domain, rest sourced from reference TRBV5-1 and TRBJ2-7, is KAGVTQTPRYLIKTRGQQVTLSCSPISGHRSVSWYQQTPGQGLQFLFEYFSETQRNKGNFPGRFSGRQFSNSRSEMNVSTLELGDSALYLCAILGGSHEQYFGPGTRLTVT.

The J gene is TRBJ2-7, the V gene TRBV11-2; 9 bases align to TRBD1. Unmatched junction bases numbered 6, after V lost 0 bases and J lost 3 bases. The CDR3 totals 16 residues. The V gene's germline CDR1 is SGHAT and CDR2 FQNNGV. The CDR3 bases are TGTGCCAGCAGCTTAGAGTTAGGGACAGGGTTCTACGAGCAGTACTTC. Translated: CASSLELGTGFYEQYF.

The chain is built from TRBV7-8 and TRBJ2-5; TRBD2 agrees at 14 bases. Germline V CDR1 and CDR2: SGHVS, FQNEAQ. After removal of 1 base from V and 5 bases from J, the junction contained 9 bases not matched to a gene. The CDR3 contains 18 residues. The CDR3 here is CASSLGTSGRFTGETQYF. CDR3 nucleotide sequence: TGTGCCAGCAGCTTAGGGACTAGCGGGAGGTTTACTGGTGAGACCCAGTACTTC.

The CDR3: CSVRVNGELFF. CDR3 DNA: TGCAGCGTAAGGGTGAACGGGGAGCTGTTTTTT. The chain employs TRBV29-1 and TRBJ2-2; D ambiguous. Germline lookup yields CDR1 SQVTM and CDR2 ANQGSEA. Trimming took off 6 bases at V and 7 bases at J, with 9 bases between the two ends. This CDR3 is 11 amino acids long.

This rearrangement joins TRBV7-3 to TRBJ2-1; unclear D gene. The V end was cut by 6 bases, the J end by 5 bases, with 11 bases between. The CDR3 is 13 residues long. Germline V CDR1 and CDR2: SGHTA, FQGTGA. The CDR3 nucleotides read TGTGCCAGCAGTCTCATCTCAGACAATGAGCAGTTCTTC. Its protein product is CASSLISDNEQFF.

V gene TRBV7-9 combines with J gene TRBJ2-2, with D maybe TRBD1 (5 bases). The CDR3 sequence is 17 residues long. Per germline, CDR1 SEHNR and CDR2 FQNEAQ (reference sequence). The V end was cut by 2 bases, the J end by 5 bases, with 18 bases between. The chain's CDR3 is CASSLPSQGWGTGELFF. The CDR3 nucleotides are TGTGCCAGCAGCTTACCTTCTCAGGGTTGGGGAACCGGGGAGCTGTTTTTT.

The genes are TRBV27 and TRBJ2-7; no clear D gene. Germline V CDR1 and CDR2: MNHEY, SMNVEV (reference sequence). V was cut by 3 bases and J by 0 bases, with 12 bases left in between. This CDR3 spans 15 amino acids. The CDR3 DNA reads as TGTGCCAGCAGTTTTAGTCCCCGCCGCTCCTACGAGCAGTACTTC. Translating it yields CASSFSPRRSYEQYF.

The chain is built from TRBV18 and TRBJ1-5; no firm D call. This CDR3 spans 13 amino acids. Trimming took 0 bases from V and 6 from J, leaving 6 bases between them. Per the germline V gene, CDR1 is KGHSH and CDR2 is LQKENI. DNA for the CDR3: TGTGCCAGCTCACCACCGGGGAGTCAGCCCCAGCATTTT. As protein: CASSPPGSQPQHF.

The gene calls are TRBV28 and TRBJ2-7; no definite D call. CDR1 is MDHEN and CDR2 is SYDVKM in the germline V gene. This CDR3 has 15 amino acids. The germline V and J ends were trimmed by 2 bases and 1 base, with 12 bases remaining between them. The CDR3 sequence: CASSLIQAASYEQYF. DNA for the CDR3: TGTGCCAGCAGTTTAATCCAGGCGGCTTCCTACGAGCAGTACTTC.

This chain links TRBV7-6 with TRBJ2-2; tentatively, D is TRBD1 (6 bases). The CDR3 has 16 residues. Between the trimmed V and J ends, which lost 4 bases and 3 bases, there was a span of 15 bases. The germline gives CDR1 SGHVS, CDR2 FNYEAQ. The CDR3 bases are TGTGCCAGCAGCTGGTCAGGGGTGGTTTACACCGGGGAGCTGTTTTTT. It yields the protein CASSWSGVVYTGELFF.

A word on this clone: The same CDR3 arises from other DNA sequences in this sample as well. The CDR3 region is CASRAGGSYEQYF. The CDR3 nucleotides are TGTGCCAGTAGAGCGGGAGGCTCCTACGAGCAGTACTTC. The chain links TRBV19 to TRBJ2-7; the match to TRBD2 covers 9 bases. This CDR3 contains 13 residues. V shed 6 bases, J shed 0 bases, and the junction held 0 bases outside the gene matches. The V gene's germline CDR1 is LNHDA and CDR2 SQIVND (reference sequence).

V gene TRBV28 combines with J gene TRBJ2-1; D is undetermined. This CDR3 has 13 amino acids. CDR1 MDHEN and CDR2 SYDVKM come from the germline V gene. V lost 2 bases to trimming and J lost 5 bases, with 7 bases between them. CDR3 DNA: TGTGCCAGCAGTTTACTATCCCACAATGAGCAGTTCTTC. It translates to CASSLLSHNEQFF.

This rearrangement joins TRBV7-3 to TRBJ2-3; D gene ambiguous. Trimming removed 2 bases from V and 6 bases from J, with 9 bases in between. The germline V gene encodes CDR1 SGHTA and CDR2 FQGTGA. The CDR3 is 13 amino acids. CDR3 in amino acids: CASSLWGGDTQYF. The DNA of the CDR3 is TGTGCCAGCAGCTTATGGGGTGGTGATACGCAGTATTTT.

The chain combines TRBV13 with TRBJ2-7; 7 bases agree with TRBD1. Germline V gene lookup returns CDR1 PRHDT and CDR2 FYEKMQ (reference sequence). J lost 2 bases, V lost 4 bases, and 5 bases had no gene match. This CDR3 has 14 residues. The CDR3 here is CASSSGQKTYEQYF. The CDR3 nucleotides read TGTGCCAGCAGCTCGGGACAGAAAACCTACGAGCAGTACTTC. Combining the CDR3 with reference TRBV13 and TRBJ2-7 gives the whole variable domain AAGVIQSPRHLIKEKRETATLKCYPIPRHDTVYWYQQGPGQDPQFLISFYEKMQSDKGSIPDRFSAQQFSDYHSELNMSSLELGDSALYFCASSSGQKTYEQYFGPGTRLTVT.

The chain joins TRBV19 to TRBJ1-2, with no clear D. Germline V gives CDR1 LNHDA, CDR2 SQIVND (reference sequence). With 5 bases removed from V and 2 bases from J, the gap between germline ends came to 9 bases. The CDR3 extends over 13 amino acids. DNA of the CDR3: TGTGCCAGTAGTTATAAGTCGAACTATGGCTACACCTTC. Amino acid sequence: CASSYKSNYGYTF.

V and J are TRBV27 and TRBJ2-1; 15 positions agree with TRBD2. The CDR3 has 15 residues. Trimming at V came to 5 bases and at J to 9 bases, leaving 5 bases not matched to a gene. Germline assignment: CDR1 MNHEY and CDR2 SMNVEV (reference sequence). CDR3 sequence reads: CASSLGLAGGGEQFF. The CDR3 nucleotides are TGTGCCAGCAGTCTGGGACTAGCGGGAGGAGGTGAGCAGTTCTTC.

The chain is built from TRBV4-2 and TRBJ1-1, with D possibly being TRBD1 (6 bases). The CDR3 length is 13 residues. Trimming shortened V by 4 bases and J by 7 bases, and 13 bases separated the two germline ends. The germline V gene has CDR1 LGHNA and CDR2 YNFKEQ. CDR3 nucleotides: TGTGCCAGCAGCCTAACAGGGATTGATGAAGCTTTCTTT. This translates into CASSLTGIDEAFF.

A note on this clone: Mismatch with germline at one junction end may stem from a read error. The CDR3 region has the DNA TGTGCCACCAGCAACCCTCGGGAGGGGATCTCCAACGAGCAGTACTTC. Protein sequence: CATSNPREGISNEQYF. The V gene is TRBV15, the J gene TRBJ2-7; 8 bases line up with TRBD2. The length of the CDR3 is 16 residues. The V gene's germline CDR1 is LNHNV and CDR2 YYDKDF (reference sequence).

This chain joins TRBV7-9 and TRBJ2-4, with a possible D match to TRBD2 (6 bases). The ends were cut back, 5 bases at V and 3 bases at J, with 14 bases in the middle. CDR1 is SEHNR, CDR2 FQNEAQ, per germline (reference sequence). The CDR3 has 15 residues. DNA for the CDR3: TGTGCCAGCAGCGGGACGGGAGTTGTCAAAAACATTCAGTACTTC. The encoded protein is CASSGTGVVKNIQYF.

This rearrangement joins TRBV7-2 to TRBJ1-3; possibly TRBD1 for D (5 bases). This CDR3 region has 15 residues. Germline CDR1 is SGHTA and CDR2 is FQGNSA. Trimming pared 1 base from V and 2 bases from J, leaving 9 bases between. The CDR3 here is CASSLDSGPGNTIYF. The CDR3 DNA reads TGTGCCAGCAGCTTAGACTCGGGACCTGGAAACACCATATATTTT.

The V call is TRBV5-1, the J call TRBJ2-1; D remains ambiguous. V lost 4 bases, J lost 0 bases, and 17 bases lay in between. CDR1 and CDR2 from the germline V gene are SGHRS and YFSETQ. CDR3 length equals 17 residues. CDR3 in amino acids: CASSDTWGASSYNEQFF. CDR3 DNA: TGCGCCAGCAGCGACACCTGGGGTGCTAGCTCCTACAATGAGCAGTTCTTC.

The genes are TRBV6-5 and TRBJ2-1; no firm D call. Germline V gives CDR1 MNHEY, CDR2 SVGAGI. The CDR3 is made up of 13 amino acids. V gave up 8 bases and J gave up 2 bases, with 10 bases separating them. This CDR3 reads CASLGPTYNEQFF. CDR3 sequence (DNA): TGTGCCAGCCTCGGTCCTACCTACAATGAGCAGTTCTTC.

CDR3 nucleotides: TGTGCCAGTAGGGTGGCGGGAGATCTCTACGAGCAGTACTTC. This sequence encodes CASRVAGDLYEQYF. The V and J genes are TRBV19 and TRBJ2-7; 7 bases line up with TRBD2. The V gene end was trimmed by 6 bases and the J gene end by 3 bases; junction bases not matched to a gene: 8. The CDR3 is 14 amino acids. Germline loops: CDR1 LNHDA, CDR2 SQIVND (reference sequence).

The V gene is TRBV4-3, the J gene TRBJ2-5; the match to TRBD1 covers 9 bases. The V segment lost 0 bases and the J segment 1 base; nucleotides outside the gene matches: 3. The CDR3 spans 16 residues. Germline CDR1 and CDR2: LGHNA and YSLEER. The CDR3 reads CASSQEQGASQETQYF. The CDR3 DNA is TGCGCCAGCAGCCAAGAACAGGGGGCTAGCCAAGAGACCCAGTACTTC.